The 16 T cell receptor beta chains listed next were all sequenced from one sample in a study of response to subunit inactivated influenza vaccine. From the RT-PCR reads, TCRdb called clonotypes with MiXCR, one entry per CDR3 protein. This repertoire shows about 190,000 distinct CDR3 sequences, under 15% found once; its top ten account for roughly 24%. The sample consisted of CD8+ T cells sorted from PBMCs, taken roughly 5 days after vaccination. These receptors originate from a man between 45 and 60 years old who received an inactivated influenza vaccine.

The table lists this clonotype with a few counts. The chain couples TRBV24-1 to TRBJ2-1; 13 nucleotides match TRBD2. Germline assignment: CDR1 KGHDR and CDR2 SFDVKD. V was pared by 3 bases and J by 14 bases, with 3 bases of the junction left unmatched. CDR3 length: 13 amino acids. In nucleotides, the CDR3 is TGTGCCACCAGTGATGGACTAGCGGGAGAGAAGTTCTTC. Its protein product is CATSDGLAGEKFF.

This clonotype has ten or more counts. The gene calls are TRBV4-3 and TRBJ2-3; 7 bases match TRBD2. Germline-derived CDR1 and CDR2 are LGHNA and YSLEER. This CDR3 is 14 amino acids long. The trim removed 7 bases at V and 5 bases at J, leaving 9 bases unmatched. Here the CDR3 DNA reads TGCGCCAGCACCCCCAGGGCGGGAGTAGATACGCAGTATTTT. Protein: CASTPRAGVDTQYF.

The chain combines TRBV12-3 or TRBV12-4 with TRBJ2-7; 9 bases line up with TRBD1. CDR3 length equals 14 residues. V lost 5 bases to trimming and J lost 3 bases; unmatched junction nucleotides: 5. The CDR3 sequence: CASSGGQGRYEQYF. The CDR3 coding sequence is TGTGCCAGCAGTGGGGGACAGGGACGCTACGAGCAGTACTTC.

This clonotype occurred many times. The germline gene is not matched at one end of the junction; a read error may be the cause. The V gene is TRBV11-3, the J gene TRBJ2-1, with D unclear. Germline V lookup: CDR1 SGHNT, CDR2 YENEEA. This CDR3 is 14 amino acids long. CDR3 residues: CASSLGSSYNEQFF. The CDR3 nucleotides read TGCGCCAGCAGCTTGGGTAGCTCCTACAATGAGCAGTTCTTC.

The rearrangement links TRBV12-3 or TRBV12-4 to TRBJ1-1; a possible D gene is TRBD1 (5 bases). The CDR3 sequence is 14 residues long. Trimming stripped 0 bases from V and 3 bases from J, with 8 bases between. CDR3 in DNA: TGTGCCAGCAGTTTAGCGAACAGGCACACTGAAGCTTTCTTT. The encoded protein is CASSLANRHTEAFF.

This clonotype showed up just a few times. This chain joins TRBV7-9 and TRBJ2-7; 9 nucleotides line up with TRBD1. The CDR3 consists of 16 residues. The V gene's germline CDR1 is SEHNR and CDR2 FQNEAQ (reference sequence). The V gene end was trimmed by 4 bases and the J gene end by 4 bases; junction bases not matched to a gene: 11. CDR3 sequence: CASSSTGGVVKYEQYF. The CDR3 coding sequence is TGTGCCAGCAGCTCGACAGGGGGAGTCGTGAAATACGAGCAGTACTTC.

The rearrangement uses TRBV27 and TRBJ2-2; 12 bases are a match to TRBD1. Germline loops: CDR1 MNHEY, CDR2 SMNVEV (reference sequence). The CDR3 runs to 16 residues. V shed 1 base and J 6 bases; nucleotides not matched to a gene: 3. The CDR3 region has the DNA TGTGCCAGCAGTTTATGGGGACAGGGGGCGTCCGGGGAGCTGTTTTTT. Its protein product is CASSLWGQGASGELFF.

V gene TRBV6-5 combines with J gene TRBJ2-6; D is perhaps TRBD2 (5 bases). Trimming removed 2 bases from V and 3 bases from J, with 11 bases in between. Germline lookup yields CDR1 MNHEY and CDR2 SVGAGI. The CDR3 is 16 residues long. The CDR3 nucleotides read TGTGCCAGCAGTTACCTGCGGGTCGGTGGGGCCAACGTCCTGACTTTC. This encodes CASSYLRVGGANVLTF.

This clonotype was detected only a few times. In DNA, the CDR3 is TGTGCCAGCAGCCCTAAAACACGGGACGGCCCCTACAATGAGCAGTTCTTC. Protein product: CASSPKTRDGPYNEQFF. This chain connects TRBV11-2 to TRBJ2-1; D could derive from TRBD1 or TRBD2 (5 bases each). The CDR3 extends over 17 amino acids. The germline V gene has CDR1 SGHAT and CDR2 FQNNGV. V was trimmed by 5 bases and J by 2 bases, leaving 19 bases between them.

This clonotype was detected only a few times. This rearrangement joins TRBV6-6 to TRBJ1-1, with D perhaps matching TRBD1 (6 bases). Deletions cut 10 bases from V and 8 bases from J, with 17 bases between. Germline CDR1 is MNHNY and CDR2 is SVGAGI (reference sequence). This CDR3 comprises 12 residues. The CDR3 DNA follows: TGTGCCACTCTTCTCACAGGGTGGGAAGCTTTCTTT. Its translation is CATLLTGWEAFF.

This clonotype has just a few counts. This chain joins TRBV2 and TRBJ2-7, with 7 bases fitting TRBD1. Germline loops: CDR1 SNHLY, CDR2 FYNNEI. The CDR3 is made up of 13 amino acids. The V segment lost 2 bases and the J segment 4 bases; nucleotides outside the gene matches: 2. For the CDR3, the DNA is TGTGCCAGCAGTGAATCCAGGGGGTACGAGCAGTACTTC. Translation: CASSESRGYEQYF.

The rearrangement links TRBV29-1 to TRBJ2-1, with 13 positions matching TRBD2. V lost 7 bases and J lost 9; bases outside the gene matches: 18. The CDR3 is 17 amino acids. CDR1 SQVTM and CDR2 ANQGSEA come from the germline V gene. DNA for the CDR3: TGCAGCGCTACCACGAGTCAAGGACTAGCGGGAGTGGGTGAGCAGTTCTTC. The encoded protein is CSATTSQGLAGVGEQFF.

This clonotype has just a few counts. The V gene is TRBV3-1, the J gene TRBJ1-1; tentatively, D is TRBD1 (5 bases). Germline V gives CDR1 LGHDT, CDR2 YNNKEL (reference sequence). The CDR3 length is 15 residues. V was cut by 0 bases and J by 8 bases, with 16 bases left in between. CDR3 loop: CASSQDFGRDGEAFF. In DNA form, the CDR3 reads TGTGCCAGCAGCCAAGATTTCGGTAGGGACGGAGAAGCTTTCTTT.

V is TRBV29-1 and J is TRBJ2-7, with TRBD2 identical over 9 bases. The CDR3 loop spans 12 amino acids. Unmatched junction bases numbered 2, after V lost 8 bases and J lost 0 bases. Germline V CDR1 and CDR2: SQVTM, ANQGSEA. The CDR3 protein is CSISGSSYEQYF. DNA of the CDR3: TGCAGCATTAGCGGGAGCTCCTACGAGCAGTACTTC.

The rearrangement joins TRBV28 to TRBJ2-5; 9 bases fit TRBD2. This CDR3 has 16 amino acids. V dropped 5 bases and J dropped 1; count of bases not matched to a gene: 8. The germline CDR1 and CDR2 sequences are MDHEN and SYDVKM. The CDR3 region is CASSLSSGGSQETQYF. The CDR3, as DNA: TGTGCCAGCAGTCTAAGTAGCGGGGGTTCCCAAGAGACCCAGTACTTC.

This clonotype occurred many times. V gene TRBV4-3 combines with J gene TRBJ2-3; tentative D call: TRBD2 (5 bases). The germline V gene encodes CDR1 LGHNA and CDR2 YSLEER. The CDR3 length is 15 residues. The ends were cut back, 4 bases at V and 3 bases at J, with 14 bases in the middle. The CDR3 sequence: CASSPTRGMTDTQYF. The CDR3 DNA reads TGCGCCAGCAGCCCCACACGGGGTATGACAGATACGCAGTATTTT.